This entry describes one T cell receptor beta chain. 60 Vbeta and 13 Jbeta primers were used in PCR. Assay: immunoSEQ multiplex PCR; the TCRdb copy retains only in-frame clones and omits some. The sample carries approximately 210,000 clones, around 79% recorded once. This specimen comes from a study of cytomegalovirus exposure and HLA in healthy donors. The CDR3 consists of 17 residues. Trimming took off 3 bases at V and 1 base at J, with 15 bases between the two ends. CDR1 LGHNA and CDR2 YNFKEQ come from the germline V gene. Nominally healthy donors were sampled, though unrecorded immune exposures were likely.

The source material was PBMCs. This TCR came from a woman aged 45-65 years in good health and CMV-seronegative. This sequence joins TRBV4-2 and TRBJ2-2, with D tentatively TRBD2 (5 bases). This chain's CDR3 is CASSQGLESGNTGELFF. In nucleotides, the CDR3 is TGTGCCAGCAGCCAGGGCCTGGAGAGCGGGAACACCGGGGAGCTGTTTTTT.